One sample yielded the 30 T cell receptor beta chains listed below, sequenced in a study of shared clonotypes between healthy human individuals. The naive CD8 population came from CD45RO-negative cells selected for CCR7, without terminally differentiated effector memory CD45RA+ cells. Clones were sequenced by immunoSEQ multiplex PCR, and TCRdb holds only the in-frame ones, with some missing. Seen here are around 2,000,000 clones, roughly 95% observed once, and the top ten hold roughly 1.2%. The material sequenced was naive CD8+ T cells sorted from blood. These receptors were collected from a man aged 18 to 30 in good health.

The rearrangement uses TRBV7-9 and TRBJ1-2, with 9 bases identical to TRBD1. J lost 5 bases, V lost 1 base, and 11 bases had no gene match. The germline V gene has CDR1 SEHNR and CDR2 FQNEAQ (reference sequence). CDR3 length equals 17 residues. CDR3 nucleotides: TGTGCCAGCAGCTTAGAGCCCGGGACAGGGTTTTGGTATGGCTACACCTTC. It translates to CASSLEPGTGFWYGYTF.

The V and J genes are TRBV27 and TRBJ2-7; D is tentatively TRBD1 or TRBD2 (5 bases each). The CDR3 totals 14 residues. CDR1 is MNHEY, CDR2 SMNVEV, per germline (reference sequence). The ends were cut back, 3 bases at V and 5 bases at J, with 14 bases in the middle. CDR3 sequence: CASSFAGSFDEQYF. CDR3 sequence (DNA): TGTGCCAGCAGTTTCGCAGGGAGTTTCGACGAGCAGTACTTC.

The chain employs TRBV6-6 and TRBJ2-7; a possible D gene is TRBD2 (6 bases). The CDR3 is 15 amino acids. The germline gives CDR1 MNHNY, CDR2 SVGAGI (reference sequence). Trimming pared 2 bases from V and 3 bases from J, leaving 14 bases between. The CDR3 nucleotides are TGTGCCAGCAGTTACGAAAGGGGAGGTGGCTACGAGCAGTACTTC. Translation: CASSYERGGGYEQYF.

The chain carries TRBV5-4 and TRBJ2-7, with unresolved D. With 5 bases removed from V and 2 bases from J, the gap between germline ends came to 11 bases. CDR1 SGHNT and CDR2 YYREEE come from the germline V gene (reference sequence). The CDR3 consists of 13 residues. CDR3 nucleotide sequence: TGTGCCAGCAGTACGGACCCTACCTACGAGCAGTACTTC. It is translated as CASSTDPTYEQYF.

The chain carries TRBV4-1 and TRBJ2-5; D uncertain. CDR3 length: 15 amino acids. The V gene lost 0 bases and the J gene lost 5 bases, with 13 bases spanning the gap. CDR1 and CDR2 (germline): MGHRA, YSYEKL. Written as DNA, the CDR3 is TGCGCCAGCAGCCAAGAGGCCCGGGCCACCGAGACCCAGTACTTC. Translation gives CASSQEARATETQYF.

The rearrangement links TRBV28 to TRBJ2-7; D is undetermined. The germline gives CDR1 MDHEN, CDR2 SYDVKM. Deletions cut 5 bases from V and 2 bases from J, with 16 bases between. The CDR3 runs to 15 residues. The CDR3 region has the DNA TGTGCCAGCAGTCCCACAGCCCAGCCTACCTACGAGCAGTACTTC. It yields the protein CASSPTAQPTYEQYF.

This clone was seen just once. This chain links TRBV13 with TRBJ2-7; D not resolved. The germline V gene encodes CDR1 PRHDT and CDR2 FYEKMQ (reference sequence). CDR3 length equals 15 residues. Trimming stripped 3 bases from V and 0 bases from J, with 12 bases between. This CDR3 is CASSFLDGRSYEQYF. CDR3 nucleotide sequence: TGTGCCAGCAGCTTCCTGGACGGACGCTCCTACGAGCAGTACTTC.

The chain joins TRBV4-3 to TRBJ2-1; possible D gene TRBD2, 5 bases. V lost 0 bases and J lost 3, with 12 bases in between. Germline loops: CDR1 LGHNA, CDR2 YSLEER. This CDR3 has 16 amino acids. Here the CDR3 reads CASSQDYGGGYNEQFF. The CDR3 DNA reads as TGCGCCAGCAGCCAAGACTACGGAGGTGGCTACAATGAGCAGTTCTTC.

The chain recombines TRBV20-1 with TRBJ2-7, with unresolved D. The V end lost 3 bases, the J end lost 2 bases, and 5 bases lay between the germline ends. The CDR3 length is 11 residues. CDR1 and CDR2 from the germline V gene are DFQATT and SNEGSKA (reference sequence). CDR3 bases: TGCAGTGCTAGTTCTACCTACGAGCAGTACTTC. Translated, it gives CSASSTYEQYF.

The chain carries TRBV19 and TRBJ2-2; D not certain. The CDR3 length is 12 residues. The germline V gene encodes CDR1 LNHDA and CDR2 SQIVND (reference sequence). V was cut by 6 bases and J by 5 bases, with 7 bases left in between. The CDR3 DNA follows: TGTGCCAGTAGCCCGTTAACCGGGGAGCTGTTTTTT. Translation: CASSPLTGELFF.

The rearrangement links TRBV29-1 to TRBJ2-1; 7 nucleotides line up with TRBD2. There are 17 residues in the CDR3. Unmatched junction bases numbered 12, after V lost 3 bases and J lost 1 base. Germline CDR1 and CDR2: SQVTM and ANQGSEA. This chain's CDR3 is CSVEWGSAGDSYNEQFF. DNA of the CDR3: TGCAGCGTTGAGTGGGGTAGTGCGGGAGATTCCTACAATGAGCAGTTCTTC.

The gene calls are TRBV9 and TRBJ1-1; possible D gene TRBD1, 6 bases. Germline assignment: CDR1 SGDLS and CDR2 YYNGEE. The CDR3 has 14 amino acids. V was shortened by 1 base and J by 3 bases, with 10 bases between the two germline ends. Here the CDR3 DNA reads TGTGCCAGCAGCGTATTAGGGGGAGACACTGAAGCTTTCTTT. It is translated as CASSVLGGDTEAFF.

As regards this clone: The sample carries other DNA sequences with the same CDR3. As DNA, the CDR3 is TGTGCCAGCAGCTTGTTGGGGGGCGCGGGTGGCTACACCTTC. This translates into CASSLLGGAGGYTF. The chain is built from TRBV5-4 and TRBJ1-2; tentative D call: TRBD1 (6 bases). The germline V gene encodes CDR1 SGHNT and CDR2 YYREEE (reference sequence). The ends were cut back, 1 base at V and 7 bases at J, with 14 bases in the middle. The CDR3 is 14 residues long.

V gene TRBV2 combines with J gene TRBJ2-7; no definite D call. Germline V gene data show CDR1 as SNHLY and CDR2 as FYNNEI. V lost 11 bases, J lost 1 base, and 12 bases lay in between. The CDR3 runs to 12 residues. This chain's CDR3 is CALQDRSYEQYF. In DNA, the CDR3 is TGTGCCCTCCAGGACCGGTCCTACGAGCAGTACTTC.

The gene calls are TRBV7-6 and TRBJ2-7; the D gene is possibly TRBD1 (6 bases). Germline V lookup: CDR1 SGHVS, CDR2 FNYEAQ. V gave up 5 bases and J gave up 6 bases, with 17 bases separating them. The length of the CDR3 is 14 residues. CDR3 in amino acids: CASSPNGGLGEQYF. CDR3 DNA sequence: TGTGCCAGCAGCCCAAATGGGGGCCTCGGCGAGCAGTACTTC. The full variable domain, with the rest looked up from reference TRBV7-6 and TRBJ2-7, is GAGVSQSPRYKVTKRGQDVALRCDPISGHVSLYWYRQALGQGPEFLTYFNYEAQQDKSGLPNDRFSAERPEGSISTLTIQRTEQRDSAMYRCASSPNGGLGEQYFGPGTRLTVT.

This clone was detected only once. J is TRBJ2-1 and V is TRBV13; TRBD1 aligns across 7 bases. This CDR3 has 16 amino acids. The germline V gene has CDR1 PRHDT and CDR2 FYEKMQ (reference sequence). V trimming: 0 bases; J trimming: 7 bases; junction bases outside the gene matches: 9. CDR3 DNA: TGTGCCAGCAGCTTAGGCGCCAGGGGGATGGGGAATGAGCAGTTCTTC. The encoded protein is CASSLGARGMGNEQFF.

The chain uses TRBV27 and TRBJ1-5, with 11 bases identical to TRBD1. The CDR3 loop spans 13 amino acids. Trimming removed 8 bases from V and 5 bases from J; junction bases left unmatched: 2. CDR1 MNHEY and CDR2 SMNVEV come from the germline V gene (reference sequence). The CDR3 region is CASWDRGDQPQHF. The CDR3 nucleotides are TGTGCCAGCTGGGACAGGGGGGATCAGCCCCAGCATTTT.

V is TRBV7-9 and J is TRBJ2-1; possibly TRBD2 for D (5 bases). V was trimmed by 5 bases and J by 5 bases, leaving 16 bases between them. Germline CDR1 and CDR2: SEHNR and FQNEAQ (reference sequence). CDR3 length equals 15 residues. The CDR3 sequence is CASSQGRNFDNEQFF. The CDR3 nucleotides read TGTGCCAGCAGCCAAGGGAGAAACTTTGACAATGAGCAGTTCTTC. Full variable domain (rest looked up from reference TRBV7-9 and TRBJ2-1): DTGVSQNPRHKITKRGQNVTFRCDPISEHNRLYWYRQTLGQGPEFLTYFQNEAQLEKSRLLSDRFSAERPKGSFSTLEIQRTEQGDSAMYLCASSQGRNFDNEQFFGPGTRLTVL.

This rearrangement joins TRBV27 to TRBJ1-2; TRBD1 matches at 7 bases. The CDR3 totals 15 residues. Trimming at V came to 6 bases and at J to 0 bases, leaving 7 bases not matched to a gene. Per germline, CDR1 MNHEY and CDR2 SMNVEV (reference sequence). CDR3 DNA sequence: TGTGCCAGCAGACCTAGGACAGGCGCTAACTATGGCTACACCTTC. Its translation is CASRPRTGANYGYTF.

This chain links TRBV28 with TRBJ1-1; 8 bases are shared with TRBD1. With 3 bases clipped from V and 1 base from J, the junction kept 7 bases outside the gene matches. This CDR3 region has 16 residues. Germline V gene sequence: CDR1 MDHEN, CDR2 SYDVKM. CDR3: CASSFGNRGANTEAFF. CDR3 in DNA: TGTGCCAGCAGTTTTGGGAACAGGGGGGCGAACACTGAAGCTTTCTTT.

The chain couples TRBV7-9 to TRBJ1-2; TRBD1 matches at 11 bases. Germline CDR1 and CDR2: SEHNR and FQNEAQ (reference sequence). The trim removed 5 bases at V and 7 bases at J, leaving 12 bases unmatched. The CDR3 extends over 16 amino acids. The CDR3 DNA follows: TGTGCCAGCAGCCTACCCATGGACAGGGGGCGGTCTGGCTACACCTTC. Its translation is CASSLPMDRGRSGYTF.

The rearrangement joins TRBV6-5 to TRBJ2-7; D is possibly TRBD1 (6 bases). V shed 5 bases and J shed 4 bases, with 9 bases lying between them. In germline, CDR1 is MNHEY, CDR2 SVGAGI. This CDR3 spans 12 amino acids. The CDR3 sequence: CASSDQGYEQYF. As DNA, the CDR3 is TGTGCCAGCAGTGATCAGGGGTACGAGCAGTACTTC.

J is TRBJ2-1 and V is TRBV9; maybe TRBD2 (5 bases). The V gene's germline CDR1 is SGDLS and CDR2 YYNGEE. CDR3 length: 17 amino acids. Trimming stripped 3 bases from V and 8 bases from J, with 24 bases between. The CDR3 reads CASSAEGGPPGRDEQFF. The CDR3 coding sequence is TGTGCCAGCAGCGCCGAGGGCGGGCCCCCGGGGAGAGATGAGCAGTTCTTC.

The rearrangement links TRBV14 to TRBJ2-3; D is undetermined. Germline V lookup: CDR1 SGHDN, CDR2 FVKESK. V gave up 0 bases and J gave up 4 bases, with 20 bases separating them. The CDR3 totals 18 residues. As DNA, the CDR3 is TGTGCCAGCAGCCAAGAAGGCGATACTTACGTGGCGTCAGATACGCAGTATTTT. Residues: CASSQEGDTYVASDTQYF. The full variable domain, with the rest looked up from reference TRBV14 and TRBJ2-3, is EAGVTQFPSHSVIEKGQTVTLRCDPISGHDNLYWYRRVMGKEIKFLLHFVKESKQDESGMPNNRFLAERTGGTYSTLKVQPAELEDSGVYFCASSQEGDTYVASDTQYFGPGTRLTVL.

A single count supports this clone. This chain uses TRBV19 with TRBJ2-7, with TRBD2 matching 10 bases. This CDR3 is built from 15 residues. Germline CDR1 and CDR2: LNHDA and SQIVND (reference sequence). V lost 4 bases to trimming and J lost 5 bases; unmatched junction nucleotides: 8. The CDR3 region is CASSRGGLAGDEQYF. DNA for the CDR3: TGTGCCAGTAGTAGGGGCGGCCTAGCGGGAGACGAGCAGTACTTC.

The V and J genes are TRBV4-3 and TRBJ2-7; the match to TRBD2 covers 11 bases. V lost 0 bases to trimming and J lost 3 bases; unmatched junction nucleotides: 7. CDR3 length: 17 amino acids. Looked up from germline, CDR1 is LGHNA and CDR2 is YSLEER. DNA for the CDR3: TGCGCCAGCAGCCAAGAGGCCCCACTAGCGGGAGTCTACGAGCAGTACTTC. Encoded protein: CASSQEAPLAGVYEQYF.

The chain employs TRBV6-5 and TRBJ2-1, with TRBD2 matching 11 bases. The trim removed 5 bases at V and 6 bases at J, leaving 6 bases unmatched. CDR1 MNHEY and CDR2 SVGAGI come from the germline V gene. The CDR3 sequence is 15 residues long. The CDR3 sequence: CASSPGLAGLNEQFF. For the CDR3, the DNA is TGTGCCAGCAGTCCCGGACTAGCGGGCCTCAATGAGCAGTTCTTC.

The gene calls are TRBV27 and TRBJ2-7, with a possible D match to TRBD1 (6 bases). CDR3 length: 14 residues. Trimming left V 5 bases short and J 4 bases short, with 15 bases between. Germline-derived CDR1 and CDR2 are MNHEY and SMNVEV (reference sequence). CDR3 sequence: CASSPWDTSYEQYF. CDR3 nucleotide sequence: TGTGCCAGCAGTCCTTGGGACACGTCGTACGAGCAGTACTTC.

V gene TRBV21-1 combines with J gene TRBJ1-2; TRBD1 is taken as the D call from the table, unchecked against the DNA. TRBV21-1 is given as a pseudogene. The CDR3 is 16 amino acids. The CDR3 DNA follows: TGTGCCAGCAGCGACGACAGGGGCGACGGTAACTATGGCTACACCTTC. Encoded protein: CASSDDRGDGNYGYTF.

CDR3 nucleotides: TGTGCCAGTAGTATTATTAGCAGCCATGAGCAGTTCTTC. It codes for CASSIISSHEQFF. This chain connects TRBV19 to TRBJ2-1; D remains ambiguous. This CDR3 is 13 amino acids long. The V end lost 3 bases, the J end lost 8 bases, and 11 bases lay between the germline ends. Germline V gives CDR1 LNHDA, CDR2 SQIVND (reference sequence).